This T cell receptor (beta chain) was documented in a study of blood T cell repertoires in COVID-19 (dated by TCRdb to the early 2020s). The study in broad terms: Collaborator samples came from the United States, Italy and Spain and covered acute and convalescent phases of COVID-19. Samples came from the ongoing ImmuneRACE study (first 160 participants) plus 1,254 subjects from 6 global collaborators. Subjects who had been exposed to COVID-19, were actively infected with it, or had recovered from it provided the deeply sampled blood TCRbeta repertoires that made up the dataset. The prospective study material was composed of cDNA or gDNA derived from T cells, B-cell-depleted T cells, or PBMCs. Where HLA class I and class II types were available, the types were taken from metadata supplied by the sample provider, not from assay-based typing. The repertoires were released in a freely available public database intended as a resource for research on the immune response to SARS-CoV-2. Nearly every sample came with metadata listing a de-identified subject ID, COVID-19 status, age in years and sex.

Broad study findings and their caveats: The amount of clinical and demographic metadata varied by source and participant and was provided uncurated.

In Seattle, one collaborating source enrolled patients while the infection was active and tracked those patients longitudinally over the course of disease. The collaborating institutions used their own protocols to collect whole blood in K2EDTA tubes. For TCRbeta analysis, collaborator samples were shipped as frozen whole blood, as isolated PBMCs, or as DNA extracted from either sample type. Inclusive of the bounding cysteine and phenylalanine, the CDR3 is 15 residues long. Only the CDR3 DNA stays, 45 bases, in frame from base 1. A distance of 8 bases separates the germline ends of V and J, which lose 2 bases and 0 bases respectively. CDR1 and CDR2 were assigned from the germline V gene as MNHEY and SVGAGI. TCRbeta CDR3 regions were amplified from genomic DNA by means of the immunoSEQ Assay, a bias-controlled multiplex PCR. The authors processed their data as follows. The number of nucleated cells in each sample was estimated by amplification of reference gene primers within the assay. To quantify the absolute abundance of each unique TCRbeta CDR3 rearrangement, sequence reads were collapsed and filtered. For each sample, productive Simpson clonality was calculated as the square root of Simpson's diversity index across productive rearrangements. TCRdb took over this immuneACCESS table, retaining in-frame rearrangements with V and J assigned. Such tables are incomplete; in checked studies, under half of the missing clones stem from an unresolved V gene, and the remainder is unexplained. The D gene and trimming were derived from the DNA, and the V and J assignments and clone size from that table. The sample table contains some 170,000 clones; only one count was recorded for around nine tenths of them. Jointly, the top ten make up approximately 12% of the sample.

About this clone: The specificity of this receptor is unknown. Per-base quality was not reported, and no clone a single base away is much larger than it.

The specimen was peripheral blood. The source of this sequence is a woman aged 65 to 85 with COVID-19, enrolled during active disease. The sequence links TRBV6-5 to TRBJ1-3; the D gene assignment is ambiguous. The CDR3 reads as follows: CASSYGQVSGNTIYF. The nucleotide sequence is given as TGTGCCAGCAGTTACGGGCAGGTCTCTGGAAACACCATATATTTT.